Listed here are 22 T cell receptor beta chains from one sample, sequenced in a study of shared clonotypes between healthy human individuals. Repertoires were generated with immunoSEQ multiplex PCR, while TCRdb's copy carries only in-frame clones and drops some. The sample consists of about 2,500,000 clones, about 92% of them appearing once. The sample comprised naive CD4+ T cells sorted from blood. The subset was: CD45RA+ positively selected. The receptors come from a man between 18 and 29 years old in good health.

V gene TRBV28 combines with J gene TRBJ2-3; 9 bases are a match to TRBD1. There are 16 residues in the CDR3. Germline trimming cut 3 bases from V and 6 bases from J; bases unmatched to any gene: 10. Germline CDR1 reads MDHEN; CDR2 reads SYDVKM. CDR3 sequence reads: CASSLLPGQGPDTQYF. CDR3 DNA sequence: TGTGCCAGCAGTTTGCTTCCGGGACAGGGCCCGGATACGCAGTATTTT.

The CDR3, as DNA: TGTGCCAGCAGGCCGTTAAACACCGGGGAGCTGTTTTTT. Translating gives CASRPLNTGELFF. J is TRBJ2-2 and V is TRBV2; no clear D. Trimming took 6 bases from V and 2 from J, leaving 7 bases between them. The germline gives CDR1 SNHLY, CDR2 FYNNEI. This CDR3 contains 13 residues.

As concerns this clone: The identical CDR3 is also encoded by other nucleotide sequences in the sample. The rearrangement links TRBV28 to TRBJ1-2; D remains unclear. In germline, CDR1 is MDHEN, CDR2 SYDVKM. The CDR3 totals 13 residues. The germline V and J ends were trimmed by 1 base and 5 bases, with 8 bases remaining between them. The CDR3 loop reads CASSLSGLYGYTF. CDR3 DNA sequence: TGTGCCAGCAGTTTATCAGGTCTTTATGGCTACACCTTC.

The V call is TRBV30, the J call TRBJ1-6, with TRBD1 matching 8 bases. With V trimmed by 1 base and J by 11 bases, 4 bases remained unmatched. The germline CDR1 and CDR2 sequences are GTSNPN and SVGIG (reference sequence). This CDR3 contains 13 residues. The CDR3 here is CAWSEDRAAPLHF. CDR3 coding DNA: TGTGCCTGGAGTGAGGACAGGGCGGCACCCCTCCACTTT.

The rearrangement joins TRBV7-3 to TRBJ1-2; 9 bases are a match to TRBD1. This CDR3 has 14 residues. The J segment lost 8 bases and the V segment lost 2 bases, leaving 6 bases of the junction unmatched. Germline CDR1 and CDR2: SGHTA and FQGTGA. This CDR3 is CASSLDGTGSGYTF. For the CDR3, the DNA is TGTGCCAGCAGCTTAGACGGGACAGGGAGCGGCTACACCTTC.

The rearrangement uses TRBV25-1 and TRBJ2-3, with D perhaps matching TRBD1 or TRBD2 (5 bases each). V was cut by 5 bases and J by 0 bases, with 18 bases left in between. Germline CDR1 and CDR2: MGHDK and SYGVNS. This CDR3 is 17 amino acids long. The CDR3 region is CASSPKPGRTSTDTQYF. In DNA, the CDR3 is TGTGCCAGCAGTCCAAAACCGGGACGGACTAGCACAGATACGCAGTATTTT.

This chain connects TRBV5-1 to TRBJ1-5, with D possibly being TRBD1 (6 bases). This CDR3 comprises 13 residues. V gave up 3 bases and J gave up 3 bases, with 7 bases separating them. Germline assignment: CDR1 SGHRS and CDR2 YFSETQ. The CDR3 nucleotides read TGCGCCAGCAGCTGGGACAACAATCAGCCCCAGCATTTT. Translated: CASSWDNNQPQHF.

The CDR3 here is CASSQVRRAGDTQYF. In DNA form, the CDR3 reads TGCGCCAGCAGCCAAGTCCGCCGGGCGGGGGATACGCAGTATTTT. This chain joins TRBV4-1 and TRBJ2-3, with TRBD2 as a possible D gene (6 bases). Trimming removed 1 base from V and 6 bases from J, with 14 bases in between. This CDR3 is 15 amino acids long. Germline assignment: CDR1 MGHRA and CDR2 YSYEKL.

The CDR3 is CARRLAGQETQYF. CDR3 in DNA: TGTGCCAGAAGACTAGCGGGTCAAGAGACCCAGTACTTC. This sequence joins TRBV30 and TRBJ2-5, with 10 positions matching TRBD2. The germline gives CDR1 GTSNPN, CDR2 SVGIG (reference sequence). V trimming: 8 bases; J trimming: 2 bases; junction bases outside the gene matches: 5. The CDR3 length is 13 residues.

This clone was observed a handful of times. The chain has TRBV19 and TRBJ1-1; no firm D call. Germline loops: CDR1 LNHDA, CDR2 SQIVND (reference sequence). The CDR3 totals 14 residues. V dropped 7 bases and J dropped 1 base, with 13 bases sitting between them. The CDR3 DNA follows: TGTGCCAGTACCATCGACCAATCGAACACTGAAGCTTTCTTT. It is translated as CASTIDQSNTEAFF.

This chain links TRBV19 with TRBJ2-7; 7 nucleotides match TRBD2. Unmatched junction bases numbered 7, after V lost 2 bases and J lost 6 bases. There are 14 residues in the CDR3. Germline CDR1 reads LNHDA; CDR2 reads SQIVND (reference sequence). CDR3 coding DNA: TGTGCCAGTAGTATATCCAGGGAGGGACTCGAGCAGTACTTC. Translation: CASSISREGLEQYF. Full variable domain (outside the CDR3, taken from reference TRBV19 and TRBJ2-7): DGGITQSPKYLFRKEGQNVTLSCEQNLNHDAMYWYRQDPGQGLRLIYYSQIVNDFQKGDIAEGYSVSREKKESFPLTVTSAQKNPTAFYLCASSISREGLEQYFGPGTRLTVT.

Comment on this clone: At one end the junction does not follow the germline gene, possibly because of a read error. The CDR3 DNA reads as TGTGCCAGTACTATATGGGACATTCAGTACTTC. Translation gives CASTIWDIQYF. The chain carries TRBV19 and TRBJ2-4; D not resolved. Looked up from germline, CDR1 is LNHDA and CDR2 is SQIVND (reference sequence). CDR3 length: 11 amino acids.

The rearrangement links TRBV19 to TRBJ2-2, with D possibly being TRBD1 (7 bases). V lost 2 bases, J lost 4 bases, and 17 bases lay in between. Germline CDR1 reads LNHDA; CDR2 reads SQIVND (reference sequence). CDR3 length: 17 residues. The CDR3 DNA sequence: TGTGCCAGTAGTATATCCACAGGGGACTCACGCACCGGGGAGCTGTTTTTT. As protein: CASSISTGDSRTGELFF.

The V and J genes are TRBV5-1 and TRBJ1-1, with D unresolved. This CDR3 is built from 13 residues. Per the germline V gene, CDR1 is SGHRS and CDR2 is YFSETQ. V dropped 4 bases and J dropped 4 bases, with 11 bases sitting between them. CDR3 DNA sequence: TGCGCCAGCAGCACAAGGACGGGCACTGAAGCTTTCTTT. Its translation: CASSTRTGTEAFF.

The V and J genes are TRBV5-1 and TRBJ1-3; no clear D. Trimming stripped 3 bases from V and 1 base from J, with 14 bases between. CDR3 length: 16 residues. Per the germline V gene, CDR1 is SGHRS and CDR2 is YFSETQ. CDR3 DNA: TGCGCCAGCAGCTCTGCTCCGACGGGGTCTGGAAACACCATATATTTT. As protein: CASSSAPTGSGNTIYF.

The rearrangement joins TRBV7-6 to TRBJ2-1; D perhaps matches TRBD1 (7 bases). V was clipped by 5 bases and J by 9 bases, with 20 bases between them. Per the germline V gene, CDR1 is SGHVS and CDR2 is FNYEAQ. The CDR3 has 15 residues. CDR3 loop: CASSHAGGHPTEQFF. In DNA form, the CDR3 reads TGTGCCAGCAGCCATGCAGGGGGGCATCCAACTGAGCAGTTCTTC.

This clone was counted a single time. V usage is TRBV7-9 and J usage is TRBJ2-6; D is uncertain. V lost 5 bases, J lost 11 bases, and 13 bases lay in between. The germline gives CDR1 SEHNR, CDR2 FQNEAQ (reference sequence). The CDR3 runs to 13 residues. CDR3 region: CASSPRNKDVLTF. In nucleotides, the CDR3 is TGTGCCAGCAGCCCCCGGAACAAAGACGTCCTGACTTTC.

The CDR3 coding sequence is TGTGCCAGTAGCCTACGACAGGCCACAGGTTCACCCCTCCACTTT. This encodes CASSLRQATGSPLHF. The rearrangement joins TRBV19 to TRBJ1-6, with D maybe TRBD1 (6 bases). The CDR3 is 15 amino acids. The ends were cut back, 6 bases at V and 9 bases at J, with 18 bases in the middle. Germline-derived CDR1 and CDR2 are LNHDA and SQIVND (reference sequence). The entire variable domain, with the rest obtained from reference TRBV19 and TRBJ1-6, is as follows: DGGITQSPKYLFRKEGQNVTLSCEQNLNHDAMYWYRQDPGQGLRLIYYSQIVNDFQKGDIAEGYSVSREKKESFPLTVTSAQKNPTAFYLCASSLRQATGSPLHFGNGTRLTVT.

Comments on this clone: Other DNA sequences in the same sample also yield this CDR3. The rearrangement uses TRBV25-1 and TRBJ1-1; TRBD1 agrees at 7 bases. Germline CDR1 reads MGHDK; CDR2 reads SYGVNS. This CDR3 contains 14 residues. V lost 8 bases, J lost 0 bases, and 6 bases stayed unmatched. In nucleotides, the CDR3 is TGTGCCAGCTCGGAGACAGGGATGAACACTGAAGCTTTCTTT. Translating it yields CASSETGMNTEAFF.

V gene TRBV9 combines with J gene TRBJ1-2; perhaps TRBD1 as D (5 bases). Trimming stripped 3 bases from V and 5 bases from J, with 14 bases between. The CDR3 has 14 residues. CDR1 SGDLS and CDR2 YYNGEE come from the germline V gene. CDR3 nucleotides: TGTGCCAGCAGCGGGGGAGACAGACCATATGGCTACACCTTC. It yields the protein CASSGGDRPYGYTF.

This chain links TRBV2 with TRBJ1-4; D remains ambiguous. The CDR3 sequence is 15 residues long. Germline V CDR1 and CDR2: SNHLY, FYNNEI. V lost 7 bases and J 0 bases, leaving 12 bases between the germline ends. CDR3 in amino acids: CASIRTDATNEKLFF. In nucleotides, the CDR3 is TGTGCCAGCATTCGTACGGACGCAACTAATGAAAAACTGTTTTTT.

The chain is built from TRBV19 and TRBJ2-5; D not resolved. Germline V gene lookup returns CDR1 LNHDA and CDR2 SQIVND (reference sequence). V dropped 3 bases and J dropped 5 bases, with 10 bases sitting between them. The length of the CDR3 is 13 residues. In DNA, the CDR3 is TGTGCCAGTAGTATTGACACCGAGGAGACCCAGTACTTC. Amino acids: CASSIDTEETQYF.